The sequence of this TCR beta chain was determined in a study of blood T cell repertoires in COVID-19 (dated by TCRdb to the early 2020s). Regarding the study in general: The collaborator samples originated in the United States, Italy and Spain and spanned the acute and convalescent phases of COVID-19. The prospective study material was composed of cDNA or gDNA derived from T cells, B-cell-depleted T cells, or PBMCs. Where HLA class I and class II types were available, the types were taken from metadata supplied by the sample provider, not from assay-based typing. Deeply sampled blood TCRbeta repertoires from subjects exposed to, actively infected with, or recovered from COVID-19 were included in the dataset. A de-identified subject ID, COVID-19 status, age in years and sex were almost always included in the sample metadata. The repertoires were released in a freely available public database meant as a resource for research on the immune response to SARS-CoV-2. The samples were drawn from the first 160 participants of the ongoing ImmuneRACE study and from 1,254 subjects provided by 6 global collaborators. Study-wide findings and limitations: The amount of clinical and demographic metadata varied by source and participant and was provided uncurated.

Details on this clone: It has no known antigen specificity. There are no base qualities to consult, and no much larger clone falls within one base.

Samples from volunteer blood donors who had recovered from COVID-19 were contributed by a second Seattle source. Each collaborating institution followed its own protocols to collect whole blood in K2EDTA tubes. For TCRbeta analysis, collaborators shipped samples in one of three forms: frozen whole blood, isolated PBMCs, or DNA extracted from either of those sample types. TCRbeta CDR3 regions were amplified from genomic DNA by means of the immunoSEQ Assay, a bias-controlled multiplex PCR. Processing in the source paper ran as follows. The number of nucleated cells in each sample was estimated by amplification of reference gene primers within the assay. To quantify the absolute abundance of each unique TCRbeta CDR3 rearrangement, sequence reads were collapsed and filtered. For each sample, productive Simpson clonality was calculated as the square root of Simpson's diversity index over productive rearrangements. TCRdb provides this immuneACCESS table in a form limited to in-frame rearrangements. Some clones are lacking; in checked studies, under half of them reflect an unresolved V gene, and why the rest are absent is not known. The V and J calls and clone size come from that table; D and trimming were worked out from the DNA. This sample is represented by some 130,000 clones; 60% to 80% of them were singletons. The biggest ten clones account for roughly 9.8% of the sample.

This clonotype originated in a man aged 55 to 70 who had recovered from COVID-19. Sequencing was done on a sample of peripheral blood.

The nucleotide sequence is TGCGCCAGCAGCTTGGCTCTAGCGGCGAACACCGGGGAGCTGTTTTTT. Translated, this gives CASSLALAANTGELFF. The rearrangement combines TRBV5-1 with TRBJ2-2; the junction holds 7 bases that match TRBD2. From the cysteine through the phenylalanine, the CDR3 covers 16 amino acids. Just CDR3 DNA is preserved here, 48 bases in frame from base 1. The germline V gene encodes CDR1 SGHRS and CDR2 YFSETQ. Relative to germline, V is missing 0 bases and J is missing 0 bases, with 2 bases of the junction outside any gene match.